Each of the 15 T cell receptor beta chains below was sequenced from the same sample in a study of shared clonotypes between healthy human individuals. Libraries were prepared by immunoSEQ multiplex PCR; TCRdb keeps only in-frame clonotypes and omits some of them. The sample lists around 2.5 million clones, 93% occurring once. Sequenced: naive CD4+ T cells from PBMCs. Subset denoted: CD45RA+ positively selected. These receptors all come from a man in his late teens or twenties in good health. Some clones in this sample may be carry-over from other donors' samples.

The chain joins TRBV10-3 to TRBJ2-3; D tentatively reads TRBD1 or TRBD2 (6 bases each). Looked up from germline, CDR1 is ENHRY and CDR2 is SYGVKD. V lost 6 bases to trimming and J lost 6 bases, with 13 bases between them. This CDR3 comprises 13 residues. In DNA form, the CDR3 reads TGTGCCATCAGCCGCGGGACAACCGATACGCAGTATTTT. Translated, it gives CAISRGTTDTQYF.

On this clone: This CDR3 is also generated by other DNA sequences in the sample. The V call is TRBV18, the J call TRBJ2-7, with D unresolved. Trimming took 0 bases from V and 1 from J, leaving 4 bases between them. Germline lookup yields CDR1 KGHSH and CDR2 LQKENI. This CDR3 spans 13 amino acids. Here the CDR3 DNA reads TGTGCCAGCTCACCACCCAGTTCCTACGAGCAGTACTTC. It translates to CASSPPSSYEQYF.

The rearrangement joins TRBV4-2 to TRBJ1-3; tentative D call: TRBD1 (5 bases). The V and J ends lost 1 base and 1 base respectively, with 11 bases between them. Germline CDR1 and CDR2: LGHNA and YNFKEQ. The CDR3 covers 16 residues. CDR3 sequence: CASSQAGGGSGNTIYF. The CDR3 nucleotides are TGTGCCAGCAGCCAAGCGGGGGGGGGTTCTGGAAACACCATATATTTT.

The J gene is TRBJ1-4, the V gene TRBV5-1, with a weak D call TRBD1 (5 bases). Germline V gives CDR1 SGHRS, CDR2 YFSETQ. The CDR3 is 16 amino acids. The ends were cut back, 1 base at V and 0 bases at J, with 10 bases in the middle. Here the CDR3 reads CASSLSGPATNEKLFF. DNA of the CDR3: TGCGCCAGCAGCTTGTCGGGGCCCGCAACTAATGAAAAACTGTTTTTT. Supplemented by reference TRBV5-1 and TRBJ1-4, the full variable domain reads KAGVTQTPRYLIKTRGQQVTLSCSPISGHRSVSWYQQTPGQGLQFLFEYFSETQRNKGNFPGRFSGRQFSNSRSEMNVSTLELGDSALYLCASSLSGPATNEKLFFGSGTQLSVL.

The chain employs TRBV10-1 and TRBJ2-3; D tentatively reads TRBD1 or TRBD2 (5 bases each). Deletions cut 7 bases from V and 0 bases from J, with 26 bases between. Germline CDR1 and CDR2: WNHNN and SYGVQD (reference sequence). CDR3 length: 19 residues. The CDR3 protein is CASITTGTKRASSTDTQYF. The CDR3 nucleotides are TGCGCCAGCATTACAACCGGGACGAAACGGGCTTCTAGCACAGATACGCAGTATTTT.

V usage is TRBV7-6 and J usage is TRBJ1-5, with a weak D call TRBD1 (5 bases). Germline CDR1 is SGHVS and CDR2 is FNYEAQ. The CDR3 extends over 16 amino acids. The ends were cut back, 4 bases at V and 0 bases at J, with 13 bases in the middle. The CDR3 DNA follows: TGTGCCAGCAGCTCCGGGACGGACTATAGCAATCAGCCCCAGCATTTT. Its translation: CASSSGTDYSNQPQHF.

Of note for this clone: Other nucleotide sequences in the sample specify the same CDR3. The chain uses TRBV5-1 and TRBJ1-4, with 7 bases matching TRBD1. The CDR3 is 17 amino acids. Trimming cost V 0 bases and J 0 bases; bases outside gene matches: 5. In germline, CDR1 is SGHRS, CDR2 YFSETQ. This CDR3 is CASSLAPGGATNEKLFF. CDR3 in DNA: TGCGCCAGCAGCTTGGCGCCAGGGGGGGCAACTAATGAAAAACTGTTTTTT.

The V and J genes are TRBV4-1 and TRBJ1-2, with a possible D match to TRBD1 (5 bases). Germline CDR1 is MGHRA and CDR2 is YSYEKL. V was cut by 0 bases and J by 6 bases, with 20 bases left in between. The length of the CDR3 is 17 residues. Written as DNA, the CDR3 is TGCGCCAGCAGCCAAGATCTGCTTTTGACAGACCCCGATGGCTACACCTTC. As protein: CASSQDLLLTDPDGYTF.

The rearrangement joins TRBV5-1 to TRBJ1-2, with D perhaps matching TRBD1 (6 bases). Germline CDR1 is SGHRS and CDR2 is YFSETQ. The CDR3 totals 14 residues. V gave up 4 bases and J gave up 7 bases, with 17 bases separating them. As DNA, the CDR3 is TGCGCCAGCAGCCCGACGCTGGGGGGCGGTGGCTACACCTTC. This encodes CASSPTLGGGGYTF.

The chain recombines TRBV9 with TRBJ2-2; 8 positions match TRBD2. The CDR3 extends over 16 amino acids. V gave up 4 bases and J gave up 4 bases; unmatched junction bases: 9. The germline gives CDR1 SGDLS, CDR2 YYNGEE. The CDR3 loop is CASSPRSGTSTGELFF. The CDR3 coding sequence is TGTGCCAGCAGCCCTCGGTCCGGGACTAGCACCGGGGAGCTGTTTTTT. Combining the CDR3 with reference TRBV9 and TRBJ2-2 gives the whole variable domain DSGVTQTPKHLITATGQRVTLRCSPRSGDLSVYWYQQSLDQGLQFLIQYYNGEERAKGNILERFSAQQFPDLHSELNLSSLELGDSALYFCASSPRSGTSTGELFFGEGSRLTVL.

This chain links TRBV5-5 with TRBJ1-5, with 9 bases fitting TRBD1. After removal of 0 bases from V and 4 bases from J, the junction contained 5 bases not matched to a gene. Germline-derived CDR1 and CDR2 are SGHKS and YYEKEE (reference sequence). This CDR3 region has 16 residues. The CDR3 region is CASSLVGQGRNQPQHF. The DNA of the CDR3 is TGTGCCAGCAGCTTGGTGGGACAGGGAAGGAATCAGCCCCAGCATTTT.

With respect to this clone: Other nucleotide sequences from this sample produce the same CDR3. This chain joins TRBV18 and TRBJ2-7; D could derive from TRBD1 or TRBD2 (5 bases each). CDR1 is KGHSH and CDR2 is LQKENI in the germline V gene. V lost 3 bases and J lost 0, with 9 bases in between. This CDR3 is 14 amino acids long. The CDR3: CASSPGVTSYEQYF. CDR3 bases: TGTGCCAGCTCACCGGGGGTCACCTCCTACGAGCAGTACTTC.

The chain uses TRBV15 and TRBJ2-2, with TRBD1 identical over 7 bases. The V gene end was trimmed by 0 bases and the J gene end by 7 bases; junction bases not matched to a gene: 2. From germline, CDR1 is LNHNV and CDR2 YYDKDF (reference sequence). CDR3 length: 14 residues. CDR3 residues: CATSREGTDGELFF. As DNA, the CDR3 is TGTGCCACCAGCAGAGAGGGGACAGACGGGGAGCTGTTTTTT.

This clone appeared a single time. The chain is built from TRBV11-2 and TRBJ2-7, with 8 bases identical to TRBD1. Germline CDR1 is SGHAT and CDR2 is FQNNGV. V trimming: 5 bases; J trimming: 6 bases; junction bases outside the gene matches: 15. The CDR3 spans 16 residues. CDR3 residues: CASSPRFGTGLSEQYF. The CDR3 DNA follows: TGTGCCAGCAGCCCCCGTTTCGGGACAGGTCTGAGCGAGCAGTACTTC.

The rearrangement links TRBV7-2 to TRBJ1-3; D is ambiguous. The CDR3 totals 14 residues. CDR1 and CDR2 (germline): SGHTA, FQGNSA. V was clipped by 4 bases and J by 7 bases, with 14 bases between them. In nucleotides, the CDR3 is TGTGCCAGCAGCTCTAGGGCAGACGGGAACACCATATATTTT. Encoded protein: CASSSRADGNTIYF.